Presented here are 23 T cell receptor beta chains from one specimen sequenced in a study of CD8+CD57+ T cells in acquired aplastic anemia. The authors sequenced patients whose flow cytometry had shown CD8+CD57+ cell expansion. Genomic DNA templated the TCR beta VDJ and CDR3 profiling. MiXCR was run by TCRdb on the reads, yielding one entry per CDR3 protein. The sample yields a few hundred thousand distinct CDR3 sequences, roughly 61% seen once. Sequencing was performed on sorted CD4+, CD8+, or CD8+CD57+ T cells (not recorded which) from PBMCs. Receptor source: a human donor with aplastic anemia.

This chain uses TRBV6-5 with TRBJ2-7; 7 bases align to TRBD1. The germline V gene encodes CDR1 MNHEY and CDR2 SVGAGI. This CDR3 is built from 14 residues. V lost 6 bases, J lost 2 bases, and 7 bases stayed unmatched. The CDR3 DNA follows: TGTGCCAGCAGACCTACCGGGACAGCCTACGAGCAGTACTTC. This sequence encodes CASRPTGTAYEQYF.

For this clonotype: No conserved phenylalanine or tryptophan is present at the end of the CDR3, so a read error is the likely explanation. It is unclear where the CDR3 begins or ends on the DNA, so no DNA is shown, and the CDR3 is as TCRdb lists it. This chain links TRBV7-7 with TRBJ2-5. Germline CDR1 and CDR2: SSHAT and FNYEAQ (reference sequence). The CDR3 length equals 13 residues, ends included. Here the CDR3 reads CASSLGVQETQCL.

This clonotype has only a few counts. The chain combines TRBV6-5 with TRBJ2-7; D is possibly TRBD2 (5 bases). Trimming pared 10 bases from V and 2 bases from J, leaving 18 bases between. In germline, CDR1 is MNHEY, CDR2 SVGAGI. The CDR3 loop spans 14 amino acids. In nucleotides, the CDR3 is TGTGCCATCAGCCCCCCCAGCGGAACCTACGAGCAGTACTTC. Translating gives CAISPPSGTYEQYF.

This clonotype was found a few times. The chain carries TRBV15 and TRBJ2-5, with D possibly being TRBD1 (6 bases). Germline CDR1 LNHNV, CDR2 YYDKDF (reference sequence). CDR3 size: 15 residues. Deletions cut 0 bases from V and 2 bases from J, with 10 bases between. CDR3 DNA sequence: TGTGCCACCAGCAGAGATGGAAGGGGGCAAGAGACCCAGTACTTC. Translating gives CATSRDGRGQETQYF.

The J gene is TRBJ2-3, the V gene TRBV7-9; no reliable D call. V was shortened by 1 base and J by 1 base, with 9 bases between the two germline ends. The CDR3 length is 15 residues. Germline loops: CDR1 SEHNR, CDR2 FQNEAQ (reference sequence). The CDR3 bases are TGTGCCAGCAGCTTAGACCTGACGGGCACAGATACGCAGTATTTT. The encoded protein is CASSLDLTGTDTQYF. Looking up the rest from reference TRBV7-9 and TRBJ2-3 gives the full variable domain: DTGVSQNPRHKITKRGQNVTFRCDPISEHNRLYWYRQTLGQGPEFLTYFQNEAQLEKSRLLSDRFSAERPKGSFSTLEIQRTEQGDSAMYLCASSLDLTGTDTQYFGPGTRLTVL.

V usage is TRBV5-1 and J usage is TRBJ1-1; no firm D call. This CDR3 spans 12 amino acids. Trimming pared 4 bases from V and 8 bases from J, leaving 12 bases between. The V gene's germline CDR1 is SGHRS and CDR2 YFSETQ. Here the CDR3 reads CASSQNDGEAFF. In DNA, the CDR3 is TGCGCCAGCAGCCAAAACGATGGAGAAGCTTTCTTT.

This chain links TRBV15 with TRBJ2-3, with D perhaps matching TRBD1 (5 bases). Germline V CDR1 and CDR2: LNHNV, YYDKDF (reference sequence). This CDR3 spans 15 amino acids. V was clipped by 1 base and J by 5 bases, with 13 bases between them. The CDR3: CATSRGGREEDTQYF. Written as DNA, the CDR3 is TGTGCCACCAGCAGAGGGGGCAGGGAAGAAGATACGCAGTATTTT.

The CDR3 nucleotides read TGTGCCAGCTCCTGGGGCGGTAACACCGGGGAGCTGTTTTTT. Its protein product is CASSWGGNTGELFF. This sequence joins TRBV2 and TRBJ2-2; a possible D gene is TRBD1 (5 bases). Trimming took 8 bases from V and 2 from J, leaving 12 bases between them. Looked up from germline, CDR1 is SNHLY and CDR2 is FYNNEI. The CDR3 is 14 amino acids.

The CDR3: CASSQQMYQETQYF. CDR3 DNA sequence: TGTGCCAGCAGCCAGCAAATGTACCAAGAGACCCAGTACTTC. The chain combines TRBV7-3 with TRBJ2-5, with D uncertain. The CDR3 covers 14 residues. V was pared by 5 bases and J by 0 bases, with 10 bases between. Germline CDR1 is SGHTA and CDR2 is FQGTGA.

This clonotype has only a few counts. Being one base from a much bigger clone, this may be a read error. The rearrangement uses TRBV19 and TRBJ1-4, with 9 positions matching TRBD1. The CDR3 runs 16 residues. The germline V gene encodes CDR1 LNHDA and CDR2 SQIVND (reference sequence). Trimming at V came to 9 bases and at J to 8 bases, leaving 16 bases not matched to a gene. The CDR3 loop reads CASGNGQGRFSEKLFF. In DNA form, the CDR3 reads TGTGCCAGCGGCAACGGACAGGGGAGATTCTCGGAAAAACTGTTTTTT.

The chain joins TRBV5-1 to TRBJ2-7; the D gene is possibly TRBD2 (7 bases). Germline V CDR1 and CDR2: SGHRS, YFSETQ. With 2 bases removed from V and 2 bases from J, the gap between germline ends came to 14 bases. The CDR3 loop spans 15 amino acids. The CDR3 coding sequence is TGCGCCAGCAGCTTTGGAGGGGGACTAACCTACGAGCAGTACTTC. Translated, it gives CASSFGGGLTYEQYF.

This clonotype was seen only once. The chain uses TRBV7-9 and TRBJ1-2, with TRBD1 matching over 7 bases. The CDR3 is 15 amino acids. With 4 bases clipped from V and 4 bases from J, the junction kept 9 bases outside the gene matches. Looked up from germline, CDR1 is SEHNR and CDR2 is FQNEAQ (reference sequence). The CDR3 coding sequence is TGTGCCAGCAGCTCAAGACAGGGATGGGGCTATGGCTACACCTTC. It codes for CASSSRQGWGYGYTF.

This clonotype was detected only a few times. The chain joins TRBV7-8 to TRBJ2-7; 10 positions agree with TRBD1. Germline CDR1 and CDR2: SGHVS and FQNEAQ. V shed 5 bases, J shed 3 bases, and the junction held 4 bases outside the gene matches. The CDR3 is made up of 14 amino acids. The CDR3 spells CASSRGQGVYEQYF. CDR3 sequence (DNA): TGTGCCAGCAGCCGCGGACAGGGGGTCTACGAGCAGTACTTC. Full variable domain (rest looked up from reference TRBV7-8 and TRBJ2-7): GAGVSQSPRYKVAKRGQDVALRCDPISGHVSLFWYQQALGQGPEFLTYFQNEAQLDKSGLPSDRFFAERPEGSVSTLKIQRTQQEDSAVYLCASSRGQGVYEQYFGPGTRLTVT.

The chain couples TRBV7-9 to TRBJ2-3; the match to TRBD2 covers 10 bases. J lost 3 bases, V lost 3 bases, and 6 bases had no gene match. In germline, CDR1 is SEHNR, CDR2 FQNEAQ (reference sequence). The CDR3 loop spans 16 amino acids. The CDR3 is CASSFTLAGLTDTQYF. CDR3 in DNA: TGTGCCAGCAGCTTTACACTAGCGGGATTAACAGATACGCAGTATTTT.

This clonotype was observed at least ten times. J is TRBJ1-2 and V is TRBV10-3, with 9 bases aligning to TRBD1. Trimming took 6 bases from V and 8 from J; bases not matched to a gene: 10. The germline V gene has CDR1 ENHRY and CDR2 SYGVKD. The CDR3 runs to 14 residues. Here the CDR3 DNA reads TGTGCCATCAGGCGGACAGGGGCAGTTGAGGGCTACACCTTC. Encoded protein: CAIRRTGAVEGYTF.

Only a few counts were recorded for this clonotype. As DNA, the CDR3 is TGCAGTGCGGTGTGGGTGACAGGGGGAGGGTACGAGCAGTACTTC. Its translation: CSAVWVTGGGYEQYF. The chain carries TRBV20-1 and TRBJ2-7; 9 bases align to TRBD1. The CDR3 covers 15 residues. From germline, CDR1 is DFQATT and CDR2 SNEGSKA (reference sequence). Losses at the gene ends were 6 bases for V and 4 bases for J; bases not matched to a gene: 13.

The gene calls are TRBV24-1 and TRBJ1-5; D unclear. The V gene lost 5 bases and the J gene lost 5 bases, with 9 bases spanning the gap. CDR3 length equals 13 residues. CDR1 is KGHDR and CDR2 is SFDVKD in the germline V gene. CDR3 sequence reads: CATSALKDQPQHF. The CDR3 region has the DNA TGTGCCACCAGTGCCCTAAAGGATCAGCCCCAGCATTTT.

The chain employs TRBV20-1 and TRBJ2-5; D is unresolved. The germline V gene has CDR1 DFQATT and CDR2 SNEGSKA (reference sequence). Trimming took off 0 bases at V and 1 base at J, with 6 bases between the two ends. The CDR3 spans 13 residues. The CDR3 DNA reads TGCAGTGCTAGAGATCAGCCCCAAGAGACCCAGTACTTC. Translated, it gives CSARDQPQETQYF.

This clonotype occurred once. The gene calls are TRBV3-1 and TRBJ2-3, with 13 bases identical to TRBD2. The CDR3 extends over 14 amino acids. Trimming cost V 10 bases and J 11 bases; bases outside gene matches: 12. Germline values: CDR1 LGHDT, CDR2 YNNKEL (reference sequence). CDR3: CATQWTSGSNEQYF. DNA for the CDR3: TGTGCCACCCAATGGACTAGCGGGAGCAATGAGCAGTATTTT.

The gene calls are TRBV25-1 and TRBJ2-3; D is perhaps TRBD1 (7 bases). The germline CDR1 and CDR2 sequences are MGHDK and SYGVNS. The CDR3 extends over 18 amino acids. The V and J ends lost 5 bases and 2 bases respectively, with 23 bases between them. The CDR3 loop is CASSRTSAGQRNTDTQYF. CDR3 nucleotides: TGTGCCAGCAGTCGAACTTCCGCGGGACAGAGGAACACAGATACGCAGTATTTT. Variable domain in full (rest from reference TRBV25-1 and TRBJ2-3): EADIYQTPRYLVIGTGKKITLECSQTMGHDKMYWYQQDPGMELHLIHYSYGVNSTEKGDLSSESTVSRIRTEHFPLTLESARPSHTSQYLCASSRTSAGQRNTDTQYFGPGTRLTVL.

The chain combines TRBV9 with TRBJ1-1, with TRBD1 as a possible D gene (5 bases). The V end lost 4 bases, the J end lost 1 base, and 11 bases lay between the germline ends. The CDR3 covers 14 residues. The germline gives CDR1 SGDLS, CDR2 YYNGEE. The CDR3 DNA reads as TGTGCCAGCAGCCGATTGACAGCGAACACTGAAGCTTTCTTT. Its translation: CASSRLTANTEAFF. Based on the CDR3 plus reference TRBV9 and TRBJ1-1, the full variable domain is DSGVTQTPKHLITATGQRVTLRCSPRSGDLSVYWYQQSLDQGLQFLIQYYNGEERAKGNILERFSAQQFPDLHSELNLSSLELGDSALYFCASSRLTANTEAFFGQGTRLTVV.

This clonotype occurred many times. In DNA form, the CDR3 reads TGCGCCAGCAGTCCAGGACCCGTCGGTTACGAGCAGTACTTC. Encoded protein: CASSPGPVGYEQYF. This chain links TRBV5-1 with TRBJ2-7; no definite D call. Germline CDR1 and CDR2: SGHRS and YFSETQ. The V gene lost 5 bases and the J gene lost 4 bases, with 16 bases spanning the gap. CDR3 length: 14 residues.

This chain links TRBV27 with TRBJ1-2, with D unclear. The V gene lost 10 bases and the J gene lost 5 bases, with 8 bases spanning the gap. Per the germline V gene, CDR1 is MNHEY and CDR2 is SMNVEV (reference sequence). CDR3 length equals 10 residues. CDR3 coding DNA: TGTGCCACTGGTAGTTATGGCTACACCTTC. This encodes CATGSYGYTF.